These 25 T cell receptor beta chains originate from one sample sequenced in a study of shared clonotypes between healthy human individuals. Data came from immunoSEQ multiplex PCR; TCRdb stores just in-frame clones and leaves some out. The data contain millions of clones, around 95% of them singletons. The sequenced sample consisted of naive CD4+ T cells sorted from blood. Subset meaning: CD45RA+ positively selected. The origin of the receptors is a man younger than 35 in good health.

The sample holds one count of this clone. The chain recombines TRBV30 with TRBJ2-5, with TRBD1 matching 9 bases. Germline assignment: CDR1 GTSNPN and CDR2 SVGIG (reference sequence). This CDR3 is 13 amino acids long. Trimming took 5 bases from V and 5 from J; bases not matched to a gene: 6. This CDR3 reads CAWGQGKLETQYF. For the CDR3, the DNA is TGTGCCTGGGGACAGGGGAAACTGGAGACCCAGTACTTC.

Concerning this clone itself: Other DNA sequences in this specimen translate into the identical CDR3. The chain is built from TRBV18 and TRBJ1-1; 7 bases align to TRBD1. There are 13 residues in the CDR3. Per germline, CDR1 KGHSH and CDR2 LQKENI. Trimming cost V 5 bases and J 3 bases; bases outside gene matches: 3. The CDR3 loop is CASSATGDTEAFF. Written as DNA, the CDR3 is TGTGCCAGCTCAGCAACAGGGGACACTGAAGCTTTCTTT. Together with reference TRBV18 and TRBJ1-1, the CDR3 gives the full variable domain: NAGVMQNPRHLVRRRGQEARLRCSPMKGHSHVYWYRQLPEEGLKFMVYLQKENIIDESGMPKERFSAEFPKEGPSILRIQQVVRGDSAAYFCASSATGDTEAFFGQGTRLTVV.

The chain links TRBV7-2 to TRBJ1-3; D uncertain. Per germline, CDR1 SGHTA and CDR2 FQGNSA. The CDR3 sequence is 15 residues long. Trimming took 2 bases from V and 4 from J, leaving 12 bases between them. In DNA, the CDR3 is TGTGCCAGCAGCTTAAGAGGGCAGGCGGGAAACACCATATATTTT. This encodes CASSLRGQAGNTIYF.

Notes on this clone: The sample carries other DNA sequences with the same CDR3. CDR3 coding DNA: TGTGCCAGCAGTTACTCGTGGCAGGGGAATCAGCCCCAGCATTTT. This gives the protein CASSYSWQGNQPQHF. V usage is TRBV6-5 and J usage is TRBJ1-5; D possibly corresponds to TRBD1 (6 bases). V lost 0 bases and J lost 4, with 10 bases in between. Germline V gene data show CDR1 as MNHEY and CDR2 as SVGAGI. The CDR3 has 15 residues.

This sequence joins TRBV6-5 and TRBJ1-5; perhaps TRBD1 as D (6 bases). V was pared by 5 bases and J by 4 bases, with 9 bases between. The length of the CDR3 is 13 residues. Germline CDR1 is MNHEY and CDR2 is SVGAGI. DNA for the CDR3: TGTGCCAGCAGTCGGACAGCTAATCAGCCCCAGCATTTT. Translation: CASSRTANQPQHF.

V usage is TRBV6-6 and J usage is TRBJ2-7; 13 nucleotides agree with TRBD2. The CDR3 sequence is 14 residues long. Trimming cost V 10 bases and J 4 bases; bases outside gene matches: 7. Germline values: CDR1 MNHNY, CDR2 SVGAGI (reference sequence). The CDR3 coding sequence is TGTGCCATAGGGACTAGCGGGATGAAATACGAGCAGTACTTC. Residues: CAIGTSGMKYEQYF.

This sequence joins TRBV7-2 and TRBJ2-1, with 12 bases fitting TRBD2. Per the germline V gene, CDR1 is SGHTA and CDR2 is FQGNSA. This CDR3 comprises 13 residues. Losses at the gene ends were 5 bases for V and 13 bases for J; bases not matched to a gene: 6. The DNA for the CDR3 is TGTGCCAGCAGCGTGACTAGCGGGAGAAAACAGTTCTTC. It encodes CASSVTSGRKQFF.

Only one count was recorded for this clone. V gene TRBV5-1 combines with J gene TRBJ1-4, with D perhaps TRBD1 (5 bases). The V gene's germline CDR1 is SGHRS and CDR2 YFSETQ. CDR3 size: 15 residues. V was shortened by 2 bases and J by 8 bases, with 16 bases between the two germline ends. The CDR3 loop reads CASSLGSGAPEKLFF. The CDR3 coding sequence is TGCGCCAGCAGCTTAGGGTCTGGGGCTCCGGAAAAACTGTTTTTT.

This rearrangement joins TRBV6-5 to TRBJ2-3; 13 nucleotides align to TRBD2. The CDR3 is 13 residues long. The germline CDR1 and CDR2 sequences are MNHEY and SVGAGI. V was pared by 5 bases and J by 12 bases, with 5 bases of the junction left unmatched. The CDR3: CASSQTSGGKQYF. CDR3 coding DNA: TGTGCCAGCAGTCAGACTAGCGGGGGGAAACAGTATTTT.

This rearrangement joins TRBV18 to TRBJ2-7, with 8 nucleotides matching TRBD1. There are 13 residues in the CDR3. The V segment lost 6 bases and the J segment 6 bases; nucleotides outside the gene matches: 7. Germline lookup yields CDR1 KGHSH and CDR2 LQKENI. The CDR3 here is CASSWTGRGEQYF. The CDR3 region has the DNA TGTGCCAGCTCCTGGACAGGGCGTGGCGAGCAGTACTTC.

This sequence joins TRBV6-1 and TRBJ2-3, with D maybe TRBD1 (6 bases). The V gene's germline CDR1 is MNHNS and CDR2 SASEGT. CDR3 size: 15 residues. V lost 6 bases, J lost 2 bases, and 15 bases lay in between. CDR3 sequence (DNA): TGTGCCAGCAGCCTACAGGGCTCCCCCACAGATACGCAGTATTTT. Its translation is CASSLQGSPTDTQYF.

The CDR3 protein is CASSYGAGSSYEQYF. In nucleotides, the CDR3 is TGTGCCAGCAGTTACGGGGCGGGGAGCTCCTACGAGCAGTACTTC. The chain joins TRBV6-6 to TRBJ2-7; tentative D call: TRBD2 (6 bases). V lost 2 bases and J lost 0, with 11 bases in between. The CDR3 covers 15 residues. The germline V gene encodes CDR1 MNHNY and CDR2 SVGAGI (reference sequence).

This clone came up a few times. The chain is built from TRBV7-8 and TRBJ1-3; 10 nucleotides align to TRBD1. CDR1 is SGHVS and CDR2 is FQNEAQ in the germline V gene. This CDR3 contains 15 residues. V was clipped by 5 bases and J by 0 bases; unmatched bases: 1. CDR3 in DNA: TGTGCCAGCAGCCGGACAGGGGGCTCTGGAAACACCATATATTTT. Amino acid sequence: CASSRTGGSGNTIYF.

The table lists this clone with a count of one. This chain uses TRBV25-1 with TRBJ2-7; possible D gene TRBD1, 5 bases. V was cut by 1 base and J by 6 bases, with 16 bases left in between. The CDR3 runs to 15 residues. CDR1 MGHDK and CDR2 SYGVNS come from the germline V gene. The CDR3 region has the DNA TGTGCCAGCAGTGAATCCCGACAGCTCACCCGCGAGCAGTACTTC. Translated, it gives CASSESRQLTREQYF.

The chain is built from TRBV5-6 and TRBJ1-1; 9 bases are a match to TRBD1. Germline CDR1 SGHDT, CDR2 YYEEEE. V was pared by 5 bases and J by 3 bases, with 5 bases of the junction left unmatched. The CDR3 totals 14 residues. CDR3 DNA sequence: TGTGCCAGCAGTGGGACAGGGTGGGACACTGAAGCTTTCTTT. Amino acid sequence: CASSGTGWDTEAFF.

The genes are TRBV9 and TRBJ2-1, with a weak D call TRBD2 (6 bases). This CDR3 is 15 amino acids long. V lost 4 bases and J 0 bases, leaving 11 bases between the germline ends. CDR1 is SGDLS and CDR2 is YYNGEE in the germline V gene. CDR3 in DNA: TGTGCCAGCAGCTTTAGCGGCAACTCCTACAATGAGCAGTTCTTC. Residues: CASSFSGNSYNEQFF.

Notes on this clone: At the DNA level, this CDR3 is encoded by other sequences in the same sample as well. This chain links TRBV5-1 with TRBJ1-3; D unclear. V was shortened by 0 bases and J by 0 bases, with 7 bases between the two germline ends. Germline lookup yields CDR1 SGHRS and CDR2 YFSETQ. This CDR3 has 15 residues. The CDR3 DNA sequence: TGCGCCAGCAGCTTGGAGGTCGGCTCTGGAAACACCATATATTTT. Translated, it gives CASSLEVGSGNTIYF.

CDR3: CASSYLREGTQYF. The CDR3 DNA reads as TGTGCCAGCAGTTACTTGCGGGAGGGGACGCAGTATTTT. The V call is TRBV6-5, the J call TRBJ2-3, with 9 bases that match TRBD2. The V gene's germline CDR1 is MNHEY and CDR2 SVGAGI. The CDR3 contains 13 residues. J was trimmed by 9 bases and V by 1 base; bases with no gene match: 2.

The chain employs TRBV21-1 and TRBJ2-6. TRBV21-1 is tagged as a pseudogene. This CDR3 is 17 amino acids long. The CDR3 DNA sequence: TGTGCCAGCAGCAAAGGGGGGGCGGTGCGGGAGGCCAACGTCCTGACTTTC. Protein product: CASSKGGAVREANVLTF.

The rearrangement links TRBV25-1 to TRBJ2-3; D call uncertain. The V and J ends lost 2 bases and 8 bases respectively, with 8 bases between them. CDR1 and CDR2 (germline): MGHDK, SYGVNS. This CDR3 has 12 amino acids. The CDR3 sequence: CASSETLRTQYF. The CDR3 bases are TGTGCCAGCAGTGAAACCCTACGTACGCAGTATTTT. Full variable domain (missing parts from reference TRBV25-1 and TRBJ2-3): EADIYQTPRYLVIGTGKKITLECSQTMGHDKMYWYQQDPGMELHLIHYSYGVNSTEKGDLSSESTVSRIRTEHFPLTLESARPSHTSQYLCASSETLRTQYFGPGTRLTVL.

The chain is built from TRBV19 and TRBJ2-7; 7 positions agree with TRBD1. With 6 bases clipped from V and 6 bases from J, the junction kept 8 bases outside the gene matches. The germline CDR1 and CDR2 sequences are LNHDA and SQIVND (reference sequence). This CDR3 is 13 amino acids long. As DNA, the CDR3 is TGTGCCAGTAGGGGGACAGCCCGTCTCGAGCAGTACTTC. Protein: CASRGTARLEQYF.

The J gene is TRBJ1-2, the V gene TRBV5-1, with TRBD1 identical over 11 bases. Germline CDR1 is SGHRS and CDR2 is YFSETQ. The CDR3 runs to 16 residues. Germline trimming cut 4 bases from V and 6 bases from J; bases unmatched to any gene: 11. CDR3 sequence: CASSPGTGGFLDGYTF. CDR3 nucleotide sequence: TGCGCCAGCAGCCCGGGGACAGGGGGATTTTTGGATGGCTACACCTTC.

J is TRBJ2-7 and V is TRBV29-1; 9 positions match TRBD1. The trim removed 7 bases at V and 3 bases at J, leaving 7 bases unmatched. Germline loops: CDR1 SQVTM, CDR2 ANQGSEA. The CDR3 loop spans 13 amino acids. The CDR3 nucleotides are TGCAGCGCCACGGACAGGGGCGGCTACGAGCAGTACTTC. It codes for CSATDRGGYEQYF.

This chain connects TRBV5-4 to TRBJ2-3; D is uncertain. The V end lost 4 bases, the J end lost 2 bases, and 23 bases lay between the germline ends. The CDR3 consists of 18 residues. Germline V lookup: CDR1 SGHNT, CDR2 YYREEE (reference sequence). The CDR3 DNA is TGTGCCAGCAGCAACGGCCCCGAAAGGTGGGGATACACAGATACGCAGTATTTT. Protein product: CASSNGPERWGYTDTQYF.

This clone was seen only once. The rearrangement uses TRBV7-9 and TRBJ2-3, with D tentatively TRBD2 (6 bases). This CDR3 is built from 14 residues. Trimming left V 0 bases short and J 11 bases short, with 15 bases between. CDR1 SEHNR and CDR2 FQNEAQ come from the germline V gene (reference sequence). The CDR3 DNA follows: TGTGCCAGCAGCTTAGCGCGCGGAGGAGGGGTGCAGTATTTT. Its protein product is CASSLARGGGVQYF. Using reference TRBV7-9 and TRBJ2-3 for the parts outside the CDR3, the full variable domain is DTGVSQNPRHKITKRGQNVTFRCDPISEHNRLYWYRQTLGQGPEFLTYFQNEAQLEKSRLLSDRFSAERPKGSFSTLEIQRTEQGDSAMYLCASSLARGGGVQYFGPGTRLTVL.